The clone carrying this T cell receptor beta chain was seen a single time. One end of the junction is discordant with germline, which a read error may explain. This entry is derived from a study of T-cell reconstitution after alpha-beta-depleted transplantation in children. Preparation of the TCRbeta library used unique molecular identifiers. TCRdb itself ran the PCR reads through MiXCR, one entry per CDR3 protein. The top ten clones hold 3.3% of a sample with about 540,000 distinct CDR3 sequences, 18% of them seen once. Germline-derived CDR1 and CDR2 are WSHSY and SAAADI. This CDR3 is 15 amino acids long.

This receptor was taken from a human donor who donated a stem cell graft to a child with acute lymphoblastic leukemia. The source material was PBMCs from the stem cell graft donor, sampled from the stem cell graft. V and J are TRBV10-2 and TRBJ2-2; D is ambiguous. The DNA for the CDR3 is TGCGCCAGCGGTGACATCCTTATCTCCCCCGGGGAGCTGTTTTTT. This sequence encodes CASGDILISPGELFF.